The 6 T cell receptor beta chains below were found in one sample sequenced in a study of blood T cell repertoires in COVID-19. Clones were read by immunoSEQ multiplex PCR, and TCRdb kept only the in-frame ones, dropping some. The repertoire holds 300,000 to 350,000 clones, approximately 86% seen once, with around 2.1% in the top ten. The sample was peripheral blood. Receptors originate from a man younger than 35 with active or convalescent COVID-19.

The genes are TRBV6-1 and TRBJ2-7; weak D call: TRBD1 (6 bases). Germline CDR1 is MNHNS and CDR2 is SASEGT. V was cut by 5 bases and J by 2 bases, with 10 bases left in between. The CDR3 runs 13 residues. For the CDR3, the DNA is TGTGCCAGCAGTTATGGGGGCCCCTACGAGCAGTACTTC. Translation: CASSYGGPYEQYF.

The V and J genes are TRBV2 and TRBJ2-3, with D possibly matching TRBD2 (7 bases). The V and J ends lost 7 bases and 0 bases respectively, with 23 bases between them. The CDR3 runs 18 residues. Germline V gene lookup returns CDR1 SNHLY and CDR2 FYNNEI. The CDR3 sequence: CASTRGHGGPSSTDTQYF. The DNA of the CDR3 is TGTGCCAGCACCCGGGGGCACGGGGGGCCTTCTAGCACAGATACGCAGTATTTT.

CDR3 sequence: CSVYQQGEAFF. The DNA for the CDR3 is TGCAGCGTTTACCAACAGGGGGAAGCTTTCTTT. The chain employs TRBV29-1 and TRBJ1-1, with 7 bases that match TRBD1. Trimming cost V 5 bases and J 8 bases; bases outside gene matches: 5. This CDR3 comprises 11 residues. Germline CDR1 reads SQVTM; CDR2 reads ANQGSEA. Complete variable domain (other parts from reference TRBV29-1 and TRBJ1-1): SAVISQKPSRDICQRGTSLTIQCQVDSQVTMMFWYRQQPGQSLTLIATANQGSEATYESGFVIDKFPISRPNLTFSTLTVSNMSPEDSSIYLCSVYQQGEAFFGQGTRLTVV.

The chain carries TRBV10-2 and TRBJ2-7; D is undetermined. The CDR3 covers 11 residues. Trimming removed 8 bases at V and 4 bases at J, with 9 bases between. Germline V gives CDR1 WSHSY, CDR2 SAAADI. CDR3 coding DNA: TGCGCCAGCGGCCCCGGGTACGAGCAGTACTTC. Translated: CASGPGYEQYF.

This clone has a single count. The gene calls are TRBV3-1 (or the pseudogene TRBV3-2) and TRBJ1-3; D is unresolved. V was clipped by 1 base and J by 5 bases, with 3 bases between them. Germline CDR1 is LGHDT and CDR2 is YNNKEL (reference sequence). The CDR3 has 12 residues. The CDR3 is CASSQVRNTIYF. The DNA of the CDR3 is TGTGCCAGCAGCCAAGTAAGAAACACCATATATTTT.

The chain carries TRBV6-1 and TRBJ1-5; 7 bases are a match to TRBD1. Trimming at V came to 4 bases and at J to 0 bases, leaving 6 bases not matched to a gene. The CDR3 is 16 amino acids. CDR1 is MNHNS and CDR2 is SASEGT in the germline V gene. This chain's CDR3 is CASSVWTGDSNQPQHF. DNA for the CDR3: TGTGCCAGCAGTGTTTGGACAGGAGATAGCAATCAGCCCCAGCATTTT.